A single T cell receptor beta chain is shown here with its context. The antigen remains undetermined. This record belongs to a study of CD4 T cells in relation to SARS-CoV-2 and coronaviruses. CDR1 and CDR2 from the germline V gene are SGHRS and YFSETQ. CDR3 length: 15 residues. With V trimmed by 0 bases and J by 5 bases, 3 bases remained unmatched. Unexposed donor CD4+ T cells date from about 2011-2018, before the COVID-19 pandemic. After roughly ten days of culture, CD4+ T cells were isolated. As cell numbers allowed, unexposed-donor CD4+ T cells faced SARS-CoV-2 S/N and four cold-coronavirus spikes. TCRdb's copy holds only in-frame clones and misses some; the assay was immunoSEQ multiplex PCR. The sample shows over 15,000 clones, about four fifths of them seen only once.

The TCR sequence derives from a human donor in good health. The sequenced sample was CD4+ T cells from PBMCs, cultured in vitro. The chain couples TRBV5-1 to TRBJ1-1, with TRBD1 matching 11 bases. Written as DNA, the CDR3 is TGCGCCAGCAGCTTGGGGACAGGGGGCGAGACTGAAGCTTTCTTT. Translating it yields CASSLGTGGETEAFF.